These 25 T cell receptor beta chains were sequenced from one sample in a study of shared clonotypes between healthy human individuals. Naive CD8 populations comprised CD45RO-negative cells positively selected for CCR7, excluding terminally differentiated effector memory CD45RA+ cells. Sequencing used immunoSEQ multiplex PCR; TCRdb keeps in-frame clones, though not all of them. Among around 2,000,000 clones, 85% to 95% were seen once, and the ten largest hold 1% to 1.5%. Input material: naive CD8+ T cells sorted from blood. The receptors stem from a man between 18 and 35 years old in good health.

This chain joins TRBV5-1 and TRBJ1-5; 7 positions match TRBD1. Germline loops: CDR1 SGHRS, CDR2 YFSETQ. V was clipped by 3 bases and J by 3 bases; unmatched bases: 6. The CDR3 runs 15 residues. CDR3 coding DNA: TGCGCCAGCAGCTCCGGGACAGCAGACAATCAGCCCCAGCATTTT. This gives the protein CASSSGTADNQPQHF.

CDR3 region: CASSLGGIGDEQYF. In DNA form, the CDR3 reads TGTGCCAGCAGTTTAGGTGGGATTGGCGACGAGCAGTACTTC. The rearrangement links TRBV27 to TRBJ2-7; D remains unclear. This CDR3 comprises 14 residues. Between the trimmed V and J ends, which lost 2 bases and 5 bases, there was a span of 13 bases. CDR1 and CDR2 (germline): MNHEY, SMNVEV (reference sequence).

This clone was found a few times. The chain combines TRBV27 with TRBJ2-7, with no clear D. From germline, CDR1 is MNHEY and CDR2 SMNVEV (reference sequence). V gave up 6 bases and J gave up 3 bases, with 15 bases separating them. The CDR3 is made up of 14 amino acids. This CDR3 reads CASRTQMANYEQYF. CDR3 coding DNA: TGTGCCAGCAGGACCCAGATGGCGAACTACGAGCAGTACTTC.

J is TRBJ1-6 and V is TRBV6-6; D gene uncertain. The CDR3 length is 14 residues. V lost 3 bases, J lost 7 bases, and 10 bases lay in between. In germline, CDR1 is MNHNY, CDR2 SVGAGI (reference sequence). The CDR3 reads CASSYLETNSPLHF. The CDR3 nucleotides are TGTGCCAGCAGTTATTTGGAGACAAATTCACCCCTCCACTTT.

This clone has only a few counts. V gene TRBV7-9 combines with J gene TRBJ1-2; 10 bases agree with TRBD1. Germline CDR1 SEHNR, CDR2 FQNEAQ (reference sequence). V was pared by 5 bases and J by 2 bases, with 8 bases of the junction left unmatched. This CDR3 comprises 16 residues. CDR3 loop: CASSETTGQGNYGYTF. Written as DNA, the CDR3 is TGTGCCAGCAGCGAAACTACGGGACAGGGGAACTATGGCTACACCTTC.

The count of this clone is one. The J gene is TRBJ2-7, the V gene TRBV28; no reliable D call. The CDR3 has 13 amino acids. Germline V CDR1 and CDR2: MDHEN, SYDVKM. V lost 3 bases, J lost 6 bases, and 12 bases lay in between. Here the CDR3 DNA reads TGTGCCAGCAGTTTTACCGAACATAGCGAGCAGTACTTC. Translated: CASSFTEHSEQYF.

This sequence joins TRBV27 and TRBJ2-4, with TRBD2 matching over 7 bases. CDR3 size: 17 residues. V lost 6 bases to trimming and J lost 2 bases; unmatched junction nucleotides: 13. Germline CDR1 is MNHEY and CDR2 is SMNVEV (reference sequence). This CDR3 reads CASSPSWGEGPKNIQYF. The CDR3 nucleotides read TGTGCCAGCAGCCCCTCCTGGGGGGAGGGCCCCAAAAACATTCAGTACTTC.

This clone was seen only once. The same CDR3 is also encoded by other DNA sequences in this sample. The CDR3 coding sequence is TGCGCCAGCTCCCACACAGATACGCAGTATTTT. This codes for CASSHTDTQYF. This rearrangement joins TRBV4-1 to TRBJ2-3; the D is unclear. Germline V CDR1 and CDR2: MGHRA, YSYEKL. V lost 8 bases to trimming and J lost 2 bases, with 5 bases between them. The CDR3 is 11 amino acids.

The gene calls are TRBV6-5 and TRBJ2-7, with D unresolved. This CDR3 is 15 amino acids long. V was shortened by 1 base and J by 3 bases, with 13 bases between the two germline ends. Germline-derived CDR1 and CDR2 are MNHEY and SVGAGI. As DNA, the CDR3 is TGTGCCAGCAGTTACTATTTAGGGCAAATCTACGAGCAGTACTTC. Amino acid sequence: CASSYYLGQIYEQYF.

As DNA, the CDR3 is TGTGCCAGCAGTTCGGCGGGTATCCACGAGCAGTACTTC. Its protein product is CASSSAGIHEQYF. V and J are TRBV28 and TRBJ2-7; tentatively, D is TRBD2 (5 bases). This CDR3 region has 13 residues. Trimming pared 4 bases from V and 5 bases from J, leaving 12 bases between. Germline V gives CDR1 MDHEN, CDR2 SYDVKM.

The CDR3 reads CASSVSGLGYTF. CDR3 nucleotide sequence: TGTGCCAGCAGTGTGTCAGGCTTGGGCTACACCTTC. The V gene is TRBV25-1, the J gene TRBJ1-2; unclear D gene. Germline CDR1 is MGHDK and CDR2 is SYGVNS. This CDR3 is built from 12 residues. The V gene lost 4 bases and the J gene lost 8 bases, with 11 bases spanning the gap.

This chain uses TRBV5-1 with TRBJ1-1; TRBD1 might be the D (6 bases). This CDR3 has 13 residues. Germline CDR1 reads SGHRS; CDR2 reads YFSETQ. V dropped 0 bases and J dropped 7 bases, with 10 bases sitting between them. The CDR3 sequence: CASSLAGGHEAFF. The CDR3 nucleotides are TGCGCCAGCAGCTTGGCCGGGGGGCATGAAGCTTTCTTT.

The chain has TRBV6-6 and TRBJ2-7; D is uncertain. The CDR3 is 14 residues long. Germline-derived CDR1 and CDR2 are MNHNY and SVGAGI (reference sequence). V dropped 2 bases and J dropped 5 bases, with 13 bases sitting between them. CDR3 in amino acids: CASSYGSPSDEQYF. In DNA, the CDR3 is TGTGCCAGCAGTTACGGTTCTCCCTCGGACGAGCAGTACTTC.

The chain combines TRBV7-8 with TRBJ2-3; a weak D match, TRBD1 (5 bases). The CDR3 runs to 15 residues. Germline CDR1 SGHVS, CDR2 FQNEAQ. Between the trimmed V and J ends, which lost 5 bases and 1 base, there was a span of 13 bases. CDR3 protein: CASSPGYSGTDTQYF. CDR3 DNA sequence: TGTGCCAGCAGCCCAGGGTATTCAGGCACAGATACGCAGTATTTT.

CDR3 amino acids: CASRSGGMRTGKGYTF. The DNA of the CDR3 is TGTGCCAGCAGGTCAGGAGGGATGCGGACGGGGAAAGGCTACACCTTC. The rearrangement links TRBV21-1 to TRBJ1-2. TRBV21-1 represents a pseudogene. The CDR3 consists of 16 residues.

The genes are TRBV10-2 and TRBJ2-5; D may be TRBD2 (5 bases). The CDR3 contains 15 residues. V was clipped by 11 bases and J by 1 base, with 20 bases between them. Germline CDR1 WSHSY, CDR2 SAAADI. The CDR3 DNA is TGCGCCTCTCGACTGGAGGAAGGGAGCCAAGAGACCCAGTACTTC. It encodes CASRLEEGSQETQYF.

This clone came up once. The chain is built from TRBV7-9 and TRBJ2-3, with 13 positions matching TRBD2. CDR1 and CDR2 from the germline V gene are SEHNR and FQNEAQ (reference sequence). The CDR3 runs 17 residues. V was pared by 5 bases and J by 6 bases, with 11 bases of the junction left unmatched. The CDR3 region has the DNA TGTGCCAGCAGCAGACGGACTAGCGGGAGTGGCGACGATACGCAGTATTTT. This translates into CASSRRTSGSGDDTQYF.

The genes are TRBV29-1 and TRBJ2-1; D remains ambiguous. The CDR3 has 13 amino acids. Trimming pared 7 bases from V and 1 base from J, leaving 11 bases between. CDR1 SQVTM and CDR2 ANQGSEA come from the germline V gene. CDR3 sequence reads: CSADGESYNEQFF. CDR3 nucleotides: TGCAGCGCCGACGGCGAATCCTACAATGAGCAGTTCTTC.

Concerning this clone: The identical CDR3 is also encoded by other nucleotide sequences in the sample. V is TRBV10-3 and J is TRBJ2-2; D is unclear. Per germline, CDR1 ENHRY and CDR2 SYGVKD. The CDR3 runs 13 residues. With 4 bases removed from V and 1 base from J, the gap between germline ends came to 4 bases. The CDR3 protein is CAISGENTGELFF. DNA of the CDR3: TGTGCCATCAGTGGTGAGAACACCGGGGAGCTGTTTTTT.

The chain couples TRBV4-1 to TRBJ2-5; 7 bases agree with TRBD1. The CDR3 spans 15 residues. V dropped 5 bases and J dropped 2; count of bases not matched to a gene: 8. CDR1 and CDR2 from the germline V gene are MGHRA and YSYEKL. The CDR3 nucleotides are TGCGCCAGCAGCTACCGGACAGGTACGCAAGAGACCCAGTACTTC. Its translation is CASSYRTGTQETQYF.

The rearrangement joins TRBV9 to TRBJ1-3; D unclear. Germline assignment: CDR1 SGDLS and CDR2 YYNGEE. The ends were cut back, 0 bases at V and 2 bases at J, with 9 bases in the middle. This CDR3 has 15 residues. The CDR3 reads CASSVGLSAGNTIYF. The CDR3 DNA reads TGTGCCAGCAGCGTAGGTCTTTCGGCTGGAAACACCATATATTTT. Combining the CDR3 with reference TRBV9 and TRBJ1-3 gives the whole variable domain DSGVTQTPKHLITATGQRVTLRCSPRSGDLSVYWYQQSLDQGLQFLIQYYNGEERAKGNILERFSAQQFPDLHSELNLSSLELGDSALYFCASSVGLSAGNTIYFGEGSWLTVV.

The V call is TRBV5-1, the J call TRBJ2-3; 12 bases fit TRBD2. CDR3 length: 17 residues. Germline loops: CDR1 SGHRS, CDR2 YFSETQ. V lost 4 bases and J lost 0; bases outside the gene matches: 6. Here the CDR3 DNA reads TGCGCCAGCAGCCCTCTAGCGGGAGGGACTAGCACAGATACGCAGTATTTT. Encoded protein: CASSPLAGGTSTDTQYF. Full variable domain (rest looked up from reference TRBV5-1 and TRBJ2-3): KAGVTQTPRYLIKTRGQQVTLSCSPISGHRSVSWYQQTPGQGLQFLFEYFSETQRNKGNFPGRFSGRQFSNSRSEMNVSTLELGDSALYLCASSPLAGGTSTDTQYFGPGTRLTVL.

This clone is a singleton in its sample. The chain uses TRBV11-2 and TRBJ2-2; 7 bases map to TRBD2. The CDR3 has 15 residues. V lost 3 bases and J lost 0; bases outside the gene matches: 1. Germline V gene sequence: CDR1 SGHAT, CDR2 FQNNGV. As DNA, the CDR3 is TGTGCCAGCAGCTTGGGGACTACGAACACCGGGGAGCTGTTTTTT. Its protein product is CASSLGTTNTGELFF.

This sequence joins TRBV18 and TRBJ2-1, with D hard to call. The CDR3 consists of 13 residues. Trimming left V 8 bases short and J 4 bases short, with 12 bases between. Germline V lookup: CDR1 KGHSH, CDR2 LQKENI. The CDR3 DNA is TGTGCCAGCCAAATCGACACATACAATGAGCAGTTCTTC. Its translation is CASQIDTYNEQFF. Drawing the rest from reference TRBV18 and TRBJ2-1, the complete variable domain is NAGVMQNPRHLVRRRGQEARLRCSPMKGHSHVYWYRQLPEEGLKFMVYLQKENIIDESGMPKERFSAEFPKEGPSILRIQQVVRGDSAAYFCASQIDTYNEQFFGPGTRLTVL.

The chain joins TRBV13 to TRBJ1-1; the D is unclear. Between the trimmed V and J ends, which lost 3 bases and 2 bases, there was a span of 10 bases. Germline V gene sequence: CDR1 PRHDT, CDR2 FYEKMQ (reference sequence). The CDR3 extends over 14 amino acids. CDR3 coding DNA: TGTGCCAGCAGCTTTTACAGCACAAACACTGAAGCTTTCTTT. It translates to CASSFYSTNTEAFF.